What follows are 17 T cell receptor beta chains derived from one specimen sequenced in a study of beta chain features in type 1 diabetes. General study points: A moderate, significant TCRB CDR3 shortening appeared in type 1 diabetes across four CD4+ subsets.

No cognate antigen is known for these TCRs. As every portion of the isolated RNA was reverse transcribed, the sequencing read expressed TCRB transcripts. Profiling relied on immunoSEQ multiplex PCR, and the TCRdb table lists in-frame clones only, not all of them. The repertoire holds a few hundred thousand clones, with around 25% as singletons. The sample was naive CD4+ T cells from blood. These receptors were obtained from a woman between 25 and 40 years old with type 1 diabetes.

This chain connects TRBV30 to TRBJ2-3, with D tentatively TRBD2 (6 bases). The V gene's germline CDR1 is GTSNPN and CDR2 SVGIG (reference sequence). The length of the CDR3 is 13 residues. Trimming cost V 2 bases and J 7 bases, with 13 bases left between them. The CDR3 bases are TGTGCCTGGAGTAATTCGGGGAGGAATACGCAGTATTTT. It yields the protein CAWSNSGRNTQYF. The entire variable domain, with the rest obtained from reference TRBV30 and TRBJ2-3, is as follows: SQTIHQWPATLVQPVGSPLSLECTVEGTSNPNLYWYRQAAGRGLQLLFYSVGIGQISSEVPQNLSASRPQDRQFILSSKKLLLSDSGFYLCAWSNSGRNTQYFGPGTRLTVL.

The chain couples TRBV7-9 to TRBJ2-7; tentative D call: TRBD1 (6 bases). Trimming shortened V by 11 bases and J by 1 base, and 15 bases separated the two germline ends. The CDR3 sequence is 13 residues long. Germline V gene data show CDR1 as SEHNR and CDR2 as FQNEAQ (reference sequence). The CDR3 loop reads CAGDTPPSYEQYF. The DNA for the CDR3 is TGTGCCGGGGACACTCCTCCTTCCTACGAGCAGTACTTC.

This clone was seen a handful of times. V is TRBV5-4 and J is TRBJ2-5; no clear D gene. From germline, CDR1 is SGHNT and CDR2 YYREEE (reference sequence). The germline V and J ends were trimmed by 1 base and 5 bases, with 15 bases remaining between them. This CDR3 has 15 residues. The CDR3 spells CASSLSSRTMETQYF. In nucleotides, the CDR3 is TGTGCCAGCAGCTTGTCGTCGCGTACTATGGAGACCCAGTACTTC. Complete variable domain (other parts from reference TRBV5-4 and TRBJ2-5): ETGVTQSPTHLIKTRGQQVTLRCSSQSGHNTVSWYQQALGQGPQFIFQYYREEENGRGNFPPRFSGLQFPNYSSELNVNALELDDSALYLCASSLSSRTMETQYFGPGTRLLVL.

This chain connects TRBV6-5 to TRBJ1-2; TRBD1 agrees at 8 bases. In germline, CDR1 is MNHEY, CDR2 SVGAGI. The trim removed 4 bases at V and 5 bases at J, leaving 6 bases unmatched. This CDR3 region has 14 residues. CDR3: CASSSGTGFYGYTF. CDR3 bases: TGTGCCAGCAGTTCCGGGACAGGATTTTATGGCTACACCTTC.

CDR3 DNA sequence: TGTGCCAGCAGTTTAGGGACAGGGCTAAACATTCAGTACTTC. It encodes CASSLGTGLNIQYF. J is TRBJ2-4 and V is TRBV28, with 9 bases matching TRBD1. Germline loops: CDR1 MDHEN, CDR2 SYDVKM. V shed 2 bases and J 6 bases; nucleotides not matched to a gene: 2. The CDR3 covers 14 residues.

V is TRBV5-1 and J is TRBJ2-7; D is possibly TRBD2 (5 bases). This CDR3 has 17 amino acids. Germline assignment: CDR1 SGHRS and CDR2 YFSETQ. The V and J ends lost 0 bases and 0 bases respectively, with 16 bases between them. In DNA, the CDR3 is TGCGCCAGCAGCTTGGTTTCCGGCGGAGGTACCTCCTACGAGCAGTACTTC. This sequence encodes CASSLVSGGGTSYEQYF.

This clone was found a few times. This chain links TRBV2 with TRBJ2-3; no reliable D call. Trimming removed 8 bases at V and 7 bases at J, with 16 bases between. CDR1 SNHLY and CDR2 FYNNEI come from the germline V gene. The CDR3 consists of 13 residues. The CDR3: CASHRRHSYTQYF. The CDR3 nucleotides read TGTGCCAGCCATCGCAGGCATTCCTATACGCAGTATTTT.

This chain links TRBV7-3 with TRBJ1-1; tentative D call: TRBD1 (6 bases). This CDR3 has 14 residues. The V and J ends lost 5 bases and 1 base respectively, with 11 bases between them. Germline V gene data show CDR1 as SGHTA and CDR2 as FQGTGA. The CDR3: CASSGPDRNTEAFF. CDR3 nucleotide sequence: TGTGCCAGCAGCGGACCGGACAGGAACACTGAAGCTTTCTTT. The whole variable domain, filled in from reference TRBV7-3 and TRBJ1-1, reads GAGVSQTPSNKVTEKGKYVELRCDPISGHTALYWYRQSLGQGPEFLIYFQGTGAADDSGLPNDRFFAVRPEGSVSTLKIQRTERGDSAVYLCASSGPDRNTEAFFGQGTRLTVV.

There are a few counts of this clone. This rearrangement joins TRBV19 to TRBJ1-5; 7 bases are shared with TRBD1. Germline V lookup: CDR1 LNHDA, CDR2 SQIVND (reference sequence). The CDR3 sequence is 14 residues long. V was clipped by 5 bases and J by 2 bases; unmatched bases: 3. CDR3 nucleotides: TGTGCCAGTAGTGACACAGGGGGCAATCAGCCCCAGCATTTT. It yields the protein CASSDTGGNQPQHF.

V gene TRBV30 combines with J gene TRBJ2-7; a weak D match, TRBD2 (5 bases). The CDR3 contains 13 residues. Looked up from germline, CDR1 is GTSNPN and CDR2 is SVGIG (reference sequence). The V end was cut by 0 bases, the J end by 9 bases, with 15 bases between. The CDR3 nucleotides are TGTGCCTGGAGTGTAGCCCTAGCTCAGGTGCAGTACTTC. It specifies CAWSVALAQVQYF.

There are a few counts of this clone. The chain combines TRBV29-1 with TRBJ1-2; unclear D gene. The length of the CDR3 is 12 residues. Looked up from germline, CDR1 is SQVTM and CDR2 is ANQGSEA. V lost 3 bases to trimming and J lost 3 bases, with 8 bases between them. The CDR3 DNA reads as TGCAGCGTTGATCCCCGCGACTATGGCTACACCTTC. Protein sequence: CSVDPRDYGYTF.

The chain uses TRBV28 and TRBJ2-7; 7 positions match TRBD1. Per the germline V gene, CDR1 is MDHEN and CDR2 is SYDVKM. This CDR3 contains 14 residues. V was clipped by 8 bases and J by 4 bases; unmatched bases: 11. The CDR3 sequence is CASRPTGPAYEQYF. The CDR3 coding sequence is TGTGCCAGCCGACCGACAGGGCCCGCTTACGAGCAGTACTTC. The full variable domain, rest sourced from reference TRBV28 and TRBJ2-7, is DVKVTQSSRYLVKRTGEKVFLECVQDMDHENMFWYRQDPGLGLRLIYFSYDVKMKEKGDIPEGYSVSREKKERFSLILESASTNQTSMYLCASRPTGPAYEQYFGPGTRLTVT.

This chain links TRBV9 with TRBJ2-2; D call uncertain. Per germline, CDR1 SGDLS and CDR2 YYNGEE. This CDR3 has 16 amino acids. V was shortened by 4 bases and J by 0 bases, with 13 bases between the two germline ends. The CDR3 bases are TGTGCCAGCAGCACCACAGTCTATACGAACACCGGGGAGCTGTTTTTT. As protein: CASSTTVYTNTGELFF.

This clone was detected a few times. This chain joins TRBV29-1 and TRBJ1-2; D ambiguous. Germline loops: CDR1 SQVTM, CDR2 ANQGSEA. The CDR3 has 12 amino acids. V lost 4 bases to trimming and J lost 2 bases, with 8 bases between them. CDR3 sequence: CSVGAVNYGYTF. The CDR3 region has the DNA TGCAGCGTTGGGGCAGTGAACTATGGCTACACCTTC.

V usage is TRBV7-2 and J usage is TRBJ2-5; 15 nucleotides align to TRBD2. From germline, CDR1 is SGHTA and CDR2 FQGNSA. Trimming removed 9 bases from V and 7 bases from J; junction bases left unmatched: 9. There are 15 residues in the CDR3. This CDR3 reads CASRRTSGRAGTQYF. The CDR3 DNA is TGTGCCAGTCGCCGGACTAGCGGGAGGGCCGGGACCCAGTACTTC.

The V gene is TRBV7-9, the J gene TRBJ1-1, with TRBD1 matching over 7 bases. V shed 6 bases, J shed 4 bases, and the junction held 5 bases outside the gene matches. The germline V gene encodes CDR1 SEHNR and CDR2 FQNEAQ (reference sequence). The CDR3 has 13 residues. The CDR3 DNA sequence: TGTGCCAGCAGGGTGCAGGGGGTCACTGAAGCTTTCTTT. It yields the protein CASRVQGVTEAFF.

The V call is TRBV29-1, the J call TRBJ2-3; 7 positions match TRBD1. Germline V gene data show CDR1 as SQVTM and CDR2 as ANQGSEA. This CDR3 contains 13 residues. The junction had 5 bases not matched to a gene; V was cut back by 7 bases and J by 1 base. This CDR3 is CSETGIGTDTQYF. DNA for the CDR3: TGCAGCGAGACAGGGATTGGCACAGATACGCAGTATTTT.